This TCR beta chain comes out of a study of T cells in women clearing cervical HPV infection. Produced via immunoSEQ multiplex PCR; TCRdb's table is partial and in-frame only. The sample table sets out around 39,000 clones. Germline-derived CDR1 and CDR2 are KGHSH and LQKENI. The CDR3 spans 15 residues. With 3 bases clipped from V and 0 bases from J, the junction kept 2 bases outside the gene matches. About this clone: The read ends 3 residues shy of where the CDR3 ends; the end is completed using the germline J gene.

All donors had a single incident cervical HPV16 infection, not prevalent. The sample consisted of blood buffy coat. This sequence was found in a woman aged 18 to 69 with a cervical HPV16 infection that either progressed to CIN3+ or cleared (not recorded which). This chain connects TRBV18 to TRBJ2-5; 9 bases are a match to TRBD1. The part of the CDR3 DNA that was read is TGTGCCAGCTCACCCGGGGACAGGGACCAAGAGACC. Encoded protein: CASSPGDRDQET. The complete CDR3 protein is CASSPGDRDQETQYF.